A single sample is the source of the 21 T cell receptor beta chains below, sequenced in a study of blood T cell repertoires in COVID-19. Only in-frame clones appear in the TCRdb table, and some are missing; sequencing was by immunoSEQ multiplex PCR. The table has fewer than 130,000 clones, over 60% seen once. Sequencing was carried out using peripheral blood. Receptors were obtained from an elderly woman with active or convalescent COVID-19.

CDR3 sequence (DNA): TGTGCCAGTAGTAGAGAGACAGGGGGCAATCAGCCCCAGCATTTT. It yields the protein CASSRETGGNQPQHF. This chain connects TRBV19 to TRBJ1-5; TRBD1 aligns across 8 bases. This CDR3 has 15 residues. CDR1 is LNHDA, CDR2 SQIVND, per germline (reference sequence). The trim removed 4 bases at V and 2 bases at J, leaving 4 bases unmatched.

The chain is built from TRBV20-1 and TRBJ1-1, with TRBD1 matching over 7 bases. Trimming removed 7 bases from V and 8 bases from J; junction bases left unmatched: 7. The CDR3 sequence is 11 residues long. The V gene's germline CDR1 is DFQATT and CDR2 SNEGSKA (reference sequence). The CDR3 bases are TGCAGTGTCCAGACGGACAGGGAAGCTTTCTTT. Protein: CSVQTDREAFF.

J is TRBJ2-5 and V is TRBV27, with 10 positions matching TRBD2. Germline CDR1 and CDR2: MNHEY and SMNVEV (reference sequence). The CDR3 is 15 amino acids. V shed 3 bases, J shed 3 bases, and the junction held 4 bases outside the gene matches. CDR3 nucleotide sequence: TGTGCCAGCAGTTTTCTGGGGACTAGCGAAGAGACCCAGTACTTC. Translating it yields CASSFLGTSEETQYF.

The chain recombines TRBV19 with TRBJ2-5; TRBD1 agrees at 9 bases. CDR1 and CDR2 from the germline V gene are LNHDA and SQIVND (reference sequence). CDR3 length equals 14 residues. V lost 6 bases to trimming and J lost 5 bases; unmatched junction nucleotides: 7. DNA of the CDR3: TGTGCCAGTAGCCCGGACAGGGGCTGGGAGACCCAGTACTTC. Translation: CASSPDRGWETQYF.

The rearrangement uses TRBV21-1 and TRBJ2-7; the D call in the table, TRBD1, was not verified against the DNA. TRBV21-1 is given as a pseudogene. This CDR3 region has 14 residues. The DNA for the CDR3 is TGTGCCGCAGGGTCTTTGACAGGGTGGTACGAGCAGTACTTC. Its translation: CAAGSLTGWYEQYF.

This chain connects TRBV4-3 to TRBJ1-2; D not certain. The CDR3 extends over 14 amino acids. The germline CDR1 and CDR2 sequences are LGHNA and YSLEER. V was cut by 0 bases and J by 5 bases, with 10 bases left in between. The CDR3 reads CASSQDNNKYGYTF. In DNA, the CDR3 is TGCGCCAGCAGCCAAGATAACAACAAGTATGGCTACACCTTC.

This clone appeared a single time. The chain carries TRBV30 and TRBJ2-7; 7 bases match TRBD2. The CDR3 runs 12 residues. Germline V gene data show CDR1 as GTSNPN and CDR2 as SVGIG (reference sequence). The V and J ends lost 6 bases and 2 bases, in that order; junction bases with no gene match: 4. Here the CDR3 DNA reads TGTGCCTGCAAGGGAGGGACCTACGAGCAGTACTTC. Translated: CACKGGTYEQYF.

CDR3 bases: TGTGCCAGCACCAGCCGCCGGGCAGGGCAAGGAGGCTACACCTTC. The encoded protein is CASTSRRAGQGGYTF. The chain combines TRBV7-9 with TRBJ1-2; tentatively, D is TRBD1 (5 bases). In germline, CDR1 is SEHNR, CDR2 FQNEAQ (reference sequence). CDR3 length: 15 amino acids. Trimming left V 7 bases short and J 8 bases short, with 23 bases between. The complete variable domain, with remaining parts taken from reference TRBV7-9 and TRBJ1-2, reads DTGVSQNPRHKITKRGQNVTFRCDPISEHNRLYWYRQTLGQGPEFLTYFQNEAQLEKSRLLSDRFSAERPKGSFSTLEIQRTEQGDSAMYLCASTSRRAGQGGYTFGSGTRLTVV.

The chain couples TRBV3-1 (or the pseudogene TRBV3-2) to TRBJ2-2; D unresolved. The CDR3 spans 14 residues. The V gene lost 4 bases and the J gene lost 6 bases, with 12 bases spanning the gap. In germline, CDR1 is LGHDT, CDR2 YNNKEL (reference sequence). The CDR3 loop reads CASSRSGGPGELFF. CDR3 bases: TGTGCCAGCAGCCGGTCAGGTGGGCCCGGGGAGCTGTTTTTT.

V gene TRBV7-8 combines with J gene TRBJ2-5; D call uncertain. Deletions cut 0 bases from V and 7 bases from J, with 9 bases between. This CDR3 has 13 residues. Germline V gene lookup returns CDR1 SGHVS and CDR2 FQNEAQ. The CDR3 nucleotides read TGTGCCAGCAGCTTAGCACACTCGGGGACCCAGTACTTC. Translated, it gives CASSLAHSGTQYF.

Only one count was recorded for this clone. The chain is built from TRBV5-1 and TRBJ2-3, with 9 positions matching TRBD2. Germline CDR1 reads SGHRS; CDR2 reads YFSETQ. With 5 bases clipped from V and 2 bases from J, the junction kept 9 bases outside the gene matches. The CDR3 covers 16 residues. In DNA, the CDR3 is TGCGCCAGCAGTTCGAATAGCGGGAGTGCCACAGATACGCAGTATTTT. Translating it yields CASSSNSGSATDTQYF.

This clone was observed a handful of times. The chain links TRBV10-3 to TRBJ1-3, with D perhaps TRBD1 (6 bases). The germline V gene has CDR1 ENHRY and CDR2 SYGVKD. V lost 3 bases to trimming and J lost 8 bases, with 14 bases between them. The CDR3 covers 14 residues. CDR3 loop: CAISEYTGSDTIYF. The CDR3 DNA sequence: TGTGCCATCAGTGAATATACAGGGAGTGACACCATATATTTT.

This chain links TRBV29-1 with TRBJ2-1, with 9 bases fitting TRBD2. Germline-derived CDR1 and CDR2 are SQVTM and ANQGSEA. The CDR3 has 15 residues. Trimming cost V 6 bases and J 4 bases; bases outside gene matches: 10. CDR3 loop: CSVTLSGRMYNEQFF. The CDR3 DNA reads as TGCAGCGTCACCCTTAGCGGGAGAATGTACAATGAGCAGTTCTTC.

This clone was detected once. The chain links TRBV7-9 to TRBJ2-1, with a possible D match to TRBD2 (7 bases). Germline V CDR1 and CDR2: SEHNR, FQNEAQ (reference sequence). CDR3 length: 13 amino acids. Trimming took 7 bases from V and 10 from J, leaving 17 bases between them. CDR3 DNA sequence: TGTGCCAGCACCGCCCAGGGGAGGGGGGAGCAGTTCTTC. This codes for CASTAQGRGEQFF.

This clone was picked up one time. This sequence joins TRBV29-1 and TRBJ2-1; D unclear. Germline-derived CDR1 and CDR2 are SQVTM and ANQGSEA. Between the trimmed V and J ends, which lost 4 bases and 10 bases, there was a span of 17 bases. The CDR3 contains 13 residues. CDR3: CSVAGSGQWEQFF. DNA of the CDR3: TGCAGCGTTGCAGGCTCCGGCCAATGGGAGCAGTTCTTC.

The J gene is TRBJ2-1, the V gene TRBV6-5; TRBD2 is a possible D gene (5 bases). The CDR3 is 13 amino acids. The germline V gene has CDR1 MNHEY and CDR2 SVGAGI. V was clipped by 4 bases and J by 10 bases, with 14 bases between them. The CDR3 spells CASSSNTPGEQFF. In DNA form, the CDR3 reads TGTGCCAGCAGTTCCAACACGCCGGGAGAGCAGTTCTTC.

This clone was recorded a few times. The chain uses TRBV5-1 and TRBJ2-3, with D possibly TRBD1 on 6 matching bases. Germline assignment: CDR1 SGHRS and CDR2 YFSETQ. CDR3 length: 15 amino acids. Deletions cut 2 bases from V and 6 bases from J, with 16 bases between. The CDR3 DNA reads as TGCGCCAGCAGCTTCGAGGCCAGGGGCCACGATACGCAGTATTTT. It is translated as CASSFEARGHDTQYF.

The chain couples TRBV5-5 to TRBJ1-1; TRBD1 might be the D (5 bases). The germline V and J ends were trimmed by 0 bases and 10 bases, with 10 bases remaining between them. The CDR3 runs 12 residues. The germline CDR1 and CDR2 sequences are SGHKS and YYEKEE (reference sequence). CDR3 sequence (DNA): TGTGCCAGCAGCTTGGAGGGACTGAGAGCTTTCTTT. This sequence encodes CASSLEGLRAFF. Filled out from reference TRBV5-5 and TRBJ1-1, the complete variable domain reads DAGVTQSPTHLIKTRGQQVTLRCSPISGHKSVSWYQQVLGQGPQFIFQYYEKEERGRGNFPDRFSARQFPNYSSELNVNALLLGDSALYLCASSLEGLRAFFGQGTRLTVV.

This clone was found once. V is TRBV5-1 and J is TRBJ2-3, with D tentatively TRBD1 (6 bases). Per the germline V gene, CDR1 is SGHRS and CDR2 is YFSETQ. V was cut by 0 bases and J by 4 bases, with 12 bases left in between. The CDR3 extends over 15 amino acids. CDR3 bases: TGCGCCAGCAGCTTGGAAGGGGGTTCCCCAGATACGCAGTATTTT. Residues: CASSLEGGSPDTQYF.

The chain couples TRBV9 to TRBJ2-1, with D perhaps matching TRBD2 (5 bases). Between the trimmed V and J ends, which lost 2 bases and 3 bases, there was a span of 9 bases. Germline CDR1 SGDLS, CDR2 YYNGEE. This CDR3 has 14 amino acids. The DNA for the CDR3 is TGTGCCAGCAGCGTGAGCGGAAACTACAATGAGCAGTTCTTC. Its protein product is CASSVSGNYNEQFF. Based on the CDR3 plus reference TRBV9 and TRBJ2-1, the full variable domain is DSGVTQTPKHLITATGQRVTLRCSPRSGDLSVYWYQQSLDQGLQFLIQYYNGEERAKGNILERFSAQQFPDLHSELNLSSLELGDSALYFCASSVSGNYNEQFFGPGTRLTVL.

The CDR3 DNA reads TGTGCCAGTAGTGATCGGAACAGGGGGCTCGAGGATGGCTACACCTTC. It codes for CASSDRNRGLEDGYTF. The gene calls are TRBV19 and TRBJ1-2; TRBD1 matches at 9 bases. The CDR3 consists of 16 residues. Germline CDR1 LNHDA, CDR2 SQIVND (reference sequence). V shed 5 bases, J shed 6 bases, and the junction held 13 bases outside the gene matches.